A single sample is the source of the 14 T cell receptor beta chains below, sequenced in a study of cytomegalovirus exposure and HLA in healthy donors. PCR involved 60 Vbeta and 13 Jbeta primers. The method was immunoSEQ multiplex PCR; TCRdb's version includes in-frame clones alone and lacks a portion of them. In the table there are some 120,000 clones, around 77% of which are singletons. Source material: PBMCs. The receptors were gathered from a man in his forties or fifties in good health and CMV-seronegative.

This clone has a single count. The chain carries TRBV15 and TRBJ2-1; 9 nucleotides line up with TRBD2. Germline V lookup: CDR1 LNHNV, CDR2 YYDKDF (reference sequence). The ends lost 5 bases at V and 15 bases at J; junction bases unmatched: 11. This CDR3 is built from 13 residues. Here the CDR3 DNA reads TGTGCCACCAGCCCTCTCTTAGCGGGAGAAGGGTTCTTC. Its translation is CATSPLLAGEGFF. Based on the CDR3 plus reference TRBV15 and TRBJ2-1, the full variable domain is DAMVIQNPRYQVTQFGKPVTLSCSQTLNHNVMYWYQQKSSQAPKLLFHYYDKDFNNEADTPDNFQSRRPNTSFCFLDIRSPGLGDTAMYLCATSPLLAGEGFFGPGTRLTVL.

The chain has TRBV28 and TRBJ2-7, with a tentative D call TRBD1 (5 bases). V lost 7 bases and J lost 6, with 16 bases in between. The CDR3 runs 13 residues. Germline CDR1 MDHEN, CDR2 SYDVKM. The CDR3 DNA sequence: TGTGCCAGCATGTCCAGGGCCCCCCTCGAGCAGTACTTC. It translates to CASMSRAPLEQYF.

The chain employs TRBV6-1 and TRBJ1-5; D remains ambiguous. The CDR3 is 14 amino acids. Trimming took off 6 bases at V and 3 bases at J, with 12 bases between the two ends. Germline values: CDR1 MNHNS, CDR2 SASEGT. Here the CDR3 reads CASSPSGNNQPQHF. In DNA form, the CDR3 reads TGTGCCAGCAGCCCTTCCGGGAACAATCAGCCCCAGCATTTT.

The chain links TRBV2 to TRBJ1-5; D ambiguous. The CDR3 has 15 amino acids. Germline CDR1 and CDR2: SNHLY and FYNNEI. Deletions cut 3 bases from V and 1 base from J, with 10 bases between. Here the CDR3 DNA reads TGTGCCAGCAGTGATAACAGCGGGAGCAATCAGCCCCAGCATTTT. Protein product: CASSDNSGSNQPQHF. Filled out from reference TRBV2 and TRBJ1-5, the complete variable domain reads EPEVTQTPSHQVTQMGQEVILRCVPISNHLYFYWYRQILGQKVEFLVSFYNNEISEKSEIFDDQFSVERPDGSNFTLKIRSTKLEDSAMYFCASSDNSGSNQPQHFGDGTRLSIL.

V usage is TRBV28 and J usage is TRBJ2-7; D may be TRBD1 (6 bases). The CDR3 contains 17 residues. V was trimmed by 1 base and J by 0 bases, leaving 16 bases between them. In germline, CDR1 is MDHEN, CDR2 SYDVKM. CDR3 nucleotide sequence: TGTGCCAGCAGTTTATCCATAGGACAGCCCAGCTCCTACGAGCAGTACTTC. Translation: CASSLSIGQPSSYEQYF.

The genes are TRBV7-8 and TRBJ2-6; weak D call: TRBD1 (6 bases). The CDR3 is 17 residues long. V lost 1 base and J 0 bases, leaving 10 bases between the germline ends. Germline lookup yields CDR1 SGHVS and CDR2 FQNEAQ. The CDR3 sequence: CASSLGTVDSGANVLTF. CDR3 DNA: TGTGCCAGCAGCTTAGGGACAGTCGACTCTGGGGCCAACGTCCTGACTTTC.

This sequence joins TRBV28 and TRBJ2-7, with 14 bases fitting TRBD2. The germline CDR1 and CDR2 sequences are MDHEN and SYDVKM. V shed 7 bases, J shed 7 bases, and the junction held 6 bases outside the gene matches. The CDR3 contains 14 residues. The CDR3 coding sequence is TGTGCCAGCACGGGACTAGCGGGAGACCTAGAGCAGTACTTC. Its translation is CASTGLAGDLEQYF.

This clone was observed once. The chain couples TRBV28 to TRBJ1-1; 9 bases are a match to TRBD1. V lost 2 bases and J lost 1; bases outside the gene matches: 5. CDR1 MDHEN and CDR2 SYDVKM come from the germline V gene. This CDR3 spans 16 amino acids. The CDR3, as DNA: TGTGCCAGCAGTTTAACGGGACAGGGATCGAACACTGAAGCTTTCTTT. This sequence encodes CASSLTGQGSNTEAFF. Filled out from reference TRBV28 and TRBJ1-1, the complete variable domain reads DVKVTQSSRYLVKRTGEKVFLECVQDMDHENMFWYRQDPGLGLRLIYFSYDVKMKEKGDIPEGYSVSREKKERFSLILESASTNQTSMYLCASSLTGQGSNTEAFFGQGTRLTVV.

This chain links TRBV4-1 with TRBJ2-7; TRBD2 matches at 10 bases. Germline CDR1 reads MGHRA; CDR2 reads YSYEKL. The CDR3 runs to 15 residues. After removal of 3 bases from V and 3 bases from J, the junction contained 5 bases not matched to a gene. CDR3 amino acids: CASSQGTSAYYEQYF. CDR3 DNA: TGCGCCAGCAGCCAGGGGACTAGCGCCTACTACGAGCAGTACTTC.

CDR3 sequence reads: CAWGSGNTDTQYF. The DNA of the CDR3 is TGTGCCTGGGGTAGCGGGAACACAGATACGCAGTATTTT. The V and J genes are TRBV30 and TRBJ2-3; 8 bases are a match to TRBD2. Germline-derived CDR1 and CDR2 are GTSNPN and SVGIG (reference sequence). Trimming took 5 bases from V and 2 from J; bases not matched to a gene: 3. CDR3 length equals 13 residues.

This clone occurred a few times. This chain uses TRBV18 with TRBJ2-1; 10 bases line up with TRBD1. Trimming removed 1 base from V and 5 bases from J; junction bases left unmatched: 5. Germline assignment: CDR1 KGHSH and CDR2 LQKENI. The CDR3 is 16 amino acids. The CDR3 protein is CASSPQGTGANNEQFF. CDR3 nucleotide sequence: TGTGCCAGCTCACCACAGGGGACAGGGGCCAACAATGAGCAGTTCTTC.

Worth noting for this clone: In the same sample, other DNA sequences code for this CDR3. The V and J genes are TRBV11-2 and TRBJ2-1; 8 positions match TRBD2. Germline V gene lookup returns CDR1 SGHAT and CDR2 FQNNGV. This CDR3 region has 15 residues. Trimming at V came to 5 bases and at J to 0 bases, leaving 3 bases not matched to a gene. The chain's CDR3 is CASSPGLASYNEQFF. The CDR3 region has the DNA TGTGCCAGCAGCCCCGGACTAGCCTCCTACAATGAGCAGTTCTTC.

The V call is TRBV10-3, the J call TRBJ2-7; unclear D gene. The CDR3 is made up of 10 amino acids. V was pared by 10 bases and J by 7 bases, with 11 bases between. Germline-derived CDR1 and CDR2 are ENHRY and SYGVKD. CDR3 nucleotides: TGTGCCACCGGAGATTTGGAGCAGTACTTC. Translating gives CATGDLEQYF.

This clone was seen a handful of times. The chain uses TRBV5-1 and TRBJ2-1; 14 bases are a match to TRBD2. CDR3 length: 14 amino acids. In germline, CDR1 is SGHRS, CDR2 YFSETQ. V was pared by 3 bases and J by 10 bases, with 3 bases of the junction left unmatched. The CDR3 nucleotides are TGCGCCAGCAGCTCGGGGACTAGCGGGAGAGAGCAGTTCTTC. It specifies CASSSGTSGREQFF.